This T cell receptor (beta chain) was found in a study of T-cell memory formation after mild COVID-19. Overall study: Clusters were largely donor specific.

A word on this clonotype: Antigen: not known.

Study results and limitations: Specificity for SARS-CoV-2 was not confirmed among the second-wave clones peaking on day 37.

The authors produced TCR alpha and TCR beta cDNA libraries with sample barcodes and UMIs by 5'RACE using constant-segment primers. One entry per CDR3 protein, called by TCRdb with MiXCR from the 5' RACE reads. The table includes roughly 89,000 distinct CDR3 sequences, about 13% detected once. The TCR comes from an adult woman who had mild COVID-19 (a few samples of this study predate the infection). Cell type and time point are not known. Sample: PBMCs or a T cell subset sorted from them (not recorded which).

The CDR3 region is CASSHQRTRGTQYF. In DNA, the CDR3 is TGTGCCAGCAGCCACCAGCGGACACGGGGTACGCAGTATTTT. This chain links TRBV4-2 with TRBJ2-3; D may match TRBD1 or TRBD2 (5 bases each). V was shortened by 3 bases and J by 8 bases, with 15 bases between the two germline ends. The length of the CDR3 is 14 residues. Germline V CDR1 and CDR2: LGHNA, YNFKEQ.